One sample yielded the 27 T cell receptor beta chains listed below, sequenced in a study of T cells in Graves' hyperthyroidism and ophthalmopathy. It was RNA transcripts that yielded the amplified TCR beta CDR3 regions. Initially, a first-round RT-PCR of the TCR CDR3 employed the HTBI primer set. Using its own MiXCR run on the multiplex PCR reads, TCRdb lists one record per CDR3 protein. The table lists under 300,000 distinct CDR3 sequences, 13% to 15% of them singletons. The sample consisted of blood. The receptors derive from a woman aged 45-60 years with Graves' hyperthyroidism that later progressed to Graves' ophthalmopathy.

At least ten counts were recorded for this clonotype. This chain links TRBV20-1 with TRBJ2-3; D remains unclear. CDR3 length equals 13 residues. Between the trimmed V and J ends, which lost 3 bases and 2 bases, there was a span of 9 bases. CDR1 DFQATT and CDR2 SNEGSKA come from the germline V gene (reference sequence). The chain's CDR3 is CSASLKITDTQYF. In nucleotides, the CDR3 is TGCAGTGCTAGTCTAAAAATCACAGATACGCAGTATTTT.

The V and J genes are TRBV27 and TRBJ2-1, with no clear D. V lost 5 bases and J 2 bases, leaving 13 bases between the germline ends. Per the germline V gene, CDR1 is MNHEY and CDR2 is SMNVEV (reference sequence). The CDR3 spans 15 residues. CDR3 in DNA: TGTGCCAGCAGTCCCCCCGACTCTACCTACAATGAGCAGTTCTTC. It yields the protein CASSPPDSTYNEQFF.

The sample holds many counts of this clonotype. This chain joins TRBV6-1 and TRBJ1-2, with unresolved D. Germline CDR1 MNHNS, CDR2 SASEGT. The CDR3 is made up of 16 amino acids. The ends were cut back, 3 bases at V and 4 bases at J, with 18 bases in the middle. The CDR3 DNA sequence: TGTGCCAGCAGTGATCCTAGGGCGTCGTGGGGCTATGGCTACACCTTC. The encoded protein is CASSDPRASWGYGYTF.

This chain uses TRBV9 with TRBJ1-1; D may be TRBD1 (6 bases). V was clipped by 2 bases and J by 0 bases, with 11 bases between them. Germline CDR1 is SGDLS and CDR2 is YYNGEE. The CDR3 spans 15 residues. CDR3 in DNA: TGTGCCAGCAGCGTTACGGGACATTTGAACACTGAAGCTTTCTTT. It yields the protein CASSVTGHLNTEAFF. The variable domain in full, completed from reference TRBV9 and TRBJ1-1, reads DSGVTQTPKHLITATGQRVTLRCSPRSGDLSVYWYQQSLDQGLQFLIQYYNGEERAKGNILERFSAQQFPDLHSELNLSSLELGDSALYFCASSVTGHLNTEAFFGQGTRLTVV.

This chain uses TRBV15 with TRBJ2-1; 7 bases align to TRBD2. CDR1 is LNHNV and CDR2 is YYDKDF in the germline V gene (reference sequence). J was trimmed by 8 bases and V by 1 base; bases with no gene match: 14. The CDR3 contains 17 residues. CDR3 bases: TGTGCCACCAGCAGAGGTCCTAGCGGTTACCAAGGGCATGAGCAGTTCTTC. Residues: CATSRGPSGYQGHEQFF.

Ten or more counts support this clonotype. J is TRBJ2-1 and V is TRBV7-3, with D possibly being TRBD1 or TRBD2 (5 bases each). V was trimmed by 1 base and J by 9 bases, leaving 10 bases between them. Germline V gene data show CDR1 as SGHTA and CDR2 as FQGTGA. This CDR3 has 13 amino acids. CDR3 amino acids: CASSLMDGTEQFF. The CDR3 region has the DNA TGTGCCAGCAGCTTAATGGACGGGACTGAGCAGTTCTTC.

Ten or more counts support this clonotype. The chain uses TRBV20-1 and TRBJ2-3, with 12 bases matching TRBD2. The J segment lost 1 base and the V segment lost 6 bases, leaving 2 bases of the junction unmatched. CDR1 is DFQATT and CDR2 is SNEGSKA in the germline V gene (reference sequence). The CDR3 runs 14 residues. As DNA, the CDR3 is TGCAGTGCCGGACTAGCGGGACGCACAGATACGCAGTATTTT. It yields the protein CSAGLAGRTDTQYF.

The V call is TRBV30, the J call TRBJ1-2; 9 bases are shared with TRBD1. The CDR3 has 13 amino acids. Germline lookup yields CDR1 GTSNPN and CDR2 SVGIG (reference sequence). The V segment lost 1 base and the J segment 10 bases; nucleotides outside the gene matches: 7. The CDR3 here is CAWSGNRGPIYTF. The CDR3 coding sequence is TGTGCCTGGAGTGGGAACAGGGGGCCCATCTACACCTTC.

This chain joins TRBV30 and TRBJ1-5; weak D call: TRBD1 (5 bases). Germline assignment: CDR1 GTSNPN and CDR2 SVGIG (reference sequence). This CDR3 is 13 amino acids long. Trimming took 7 bases from V and 3 from J, leaving 13 bases between them. CDR3 protein: CAFTRDFNQPQHF. CDR3 coding DNA: TGTGCCTTCACCCGGGACTTCAATCAGCCCCAGCATTTT.

This clonotype was counted ten times or more. The chain joins TRBV12-3 or TRBV12-4 to TRBJ2-2; D unresolved. V lost 3 bases and J lost 4, with 12 bases in between. This CDR3 has 15 amino acids. CDR3 sequence reads: CASSFRRPLTGELFF. The CDR3 DNA sequence: TGTGCCAGCAGTTTTAGGAGACCGCTCACCGGGGAGCTGTTTTTT.

This clonotype appeared many times. The rearrangement joins TRBV7-8 to TRBJ1-3, with D perhaps TRBD1 (6 bases). V was trimmed by 1 base and J by 4 bases, leaving 11 bases between them. Germline assignment: CDR1 SGHVS and CDR2 FQNEAQ. The CDR3 sequence is 15 residues long. For the CDR3, the DNA is TGTGCCAGCAGCTTAGTGAGCCAGGGGGGAAACACCATATATTTT. Translating gives CASSLVSQGGNTIYF.

As for this clonotype: This clone may be a read error of a much larger clone one base away. The V and J genes are TRBV5-1 and TRBJ2-5, with D perhaps matching TRBD2 (6 bases). This CDR3 is 13 amino acids long. V was clipped by 1 base and J by 7 bases, with 11 bases between them. Germline V gives CDR1 SGHRS, CDR2 YFSETQ. CDR3 nucleotide sequence: TGCGCCAGCAGCTTGTTGGGAGGAGGGACCCAGTACTTC. Amino acid sequence: CASSLLGGGTQYF.

The V and J genes are TRBV4-1 and TRBJ2-7; 7 bases fit TRBD2. Germline V lookup: CDR1 MGHRA, CDR2 YSYEKL. CDR3 length: 15 residues. Losses at the gene ends were 1 base for V and 6 bases for J; bases not matched to a gene: 9. The CDR3 protein is CASSQVGLGGFEQYF. The CDR3 DNA reads as TGCGCCAGCAGCCAAGTAGGTCTCGGGGGGTTCGAGCAGTACTTC.

This clonotype was observed a handful of times. A read error is possible here, since a much larger clone lies one base away. The chain couples TRBV6-1 to TRBJ1-1; perhaps TRBD1 as D (5 bases). The CDR3 loop spans 14 amino acids. Looked up from germline, CDR1 is MNHNS and CDR2 is SASEGT. The CDR3 region has the DNA TGTGCCAGCAGTACAGCCCGGGGGAACACTGAAGCTCTCTTT. It yields the protein CASSTARGNTEALF.

The table lists this clonotype with many counts. The genes are TRBV5-1 and TRBJ2-1; possibly TRBD2 for D (5 bases). Germline V lookup: CDR1 SGHRS, CDR2 YFSETQ. Trimming stripped 2 bases from V and 9 bases from J, with 18 bases between. This CDR3 has 15 amino acids. CDR3 in amino acids: CASSLEGTIGGEQFF. CDR3 bases: TGCGCCAGCAGCTTAGAGGGAACTATCGGAGGTGAGCAGTTCTTC.

This clonotype was seen at least ten times. The chain uses TRBV11-2 and TRBJ1-2; TRBD1 aligns across 7 bases. The germline V gene has CDR1 SGHAT and CDR2 FQNNGV. This CDR3 contains 16 residues. With V trimmed by 0 bases and J by 0 bases, 4 bases remained unmatched. CDR3 sequence (DNA): TGTGCCAGCAGCTTAGATTGGACAGGAGCTAACTATGGCTACACCTTC. Protein product: CASSLDWTGANYGYTF.

This clonotype was picked up many times. The chain has TRBV5-1 and TRBJ1-1, with D unresolved. CDR1 SGHRS and CDR2 YFSETQ come from the germline V gene. The CDR3 has 13 amino acids. Trimming took 4 bases from V and 6 from J, leaving 13 bases between them. This CDR3 is CASSPSLRAEAFF. CDR3 in DNA: TGCGCCAGCAGCCCCAGTCTGAGAGCTGAAGCTTTCTTT.

This clonotype was seen repeatedly, ten times or more. This chain connects TRBV11-2 to TRBJ2-1; 8 nucleotides match TRBD1. Germline CDR1 is SGHAT and CDR2 is FQNNGV. Trimming took 3 bases from V and 7 from J; bases not matched to a gene: 8. The length of the CDR3 is 15 residues. The CDR3, as DNA: TGTGCCAGCAGCTTTGACTCTAGGACAGGGAATGAGCAGTTCTTC. Protein product: CASSFDSRTGNEQFF.

The chain links TRBV5-6 to TRBJ1-1; D may be TRBD1 (5 bases). The CDR3 is made up of 15 amino acids. The V and J ends lost 6 bases and 1 base respectively, with 16 bases between them. Germline lookup yields CDR1 SGHDT and CDR2 YYEEEE. CDR3: CASTVIGAGNTEAFF. Here the CDR3 DNA reads TGTGCCAGCACTGTTATTGGGGCTGGGAACACTGAAGCTTTCTTT.

The chain is built from TRBV3-1 and TRBJ2-2, with 12 bases lining up with TRBD2. Germline values: CDR1 LGHDT, CDR2 YNNKEL (reference sequence). The CDR3 loop spans 17 amino acids. V trimming: 3 bases; J trimming: 4 bases; junction bases outside the gene matches: 6. CDR3 region: CASSQRLAGGRTGELFF. The CDR3 nucleotides are TGTGCCAGCAGCCAGCGTCTAGCGGGAGGGCGCACCGGGGAGCTGTTTTTT.

Note on this clonotype: This clone may be a read error of a much larger clone one base away. The genes are TRBV24-1 and TRBJ2-5, with D perhaps assigned TRBD1 or TRBD2 (5 bases each). The CDR3 runs to 15 residues. Germline-derived CDR1 and CDR2 are KGHDR and SFDVKD. Trimming stripped 2 bases from V and 1 base from J, with 10 bases between. CDR3 protein: CATSDYLGTQETQYF. The CDR3, as DNA: TGTGCCACCAGTGATTACTTAGGGACCCAAGAGACCCAGTACTTC.

This clonotype was found many times. The chain employs TRBV7-3 and TRBJ2-1; 8 bases align to TRBD2. This CDR3 has 18 amino acids. The V and J ends lost 5 bases and 6 bases, in that order; junction bases with no gene match: 18. Germline V gene sequence: CDR1 SGHTA, CDR2 FQGTGA. CDR3 in amino acids: CASSEGLGGLGYGNEQFF. The CDR3 bases are TGTGCCAGCAGCGAAGGCCTCGGGGGACTAGGTTATGGCAATGAGCAGTTCTTC.

This chain connects TRBV5-1 to TRBJ2-2; 8 nucleotides match TRBD1. V dropped 4 bases and J dropped 3; count of bases not matched to a gene: 2. Germline V gene lookup returns CDR1 SGHRS and CDR2 YFSETQ. This CDR3 is built from 14 residues. The CDR3 loop is CASSPDRDTGELFF. The CDR3 nucleotides read TGCGCCAGCAGCCCGGACAGGGACACCGGGGAGCTGTTTTTT.

This clonotype has ten or more counts. The chain links TRBV5-1 to TRBJ1-2, with TRBD1 as a possible D gene (6 bases). Trimming cost V 8 bases and J 6 bases, with 17 bases left between them. CDR1 SGHRS and CDR2 YFSETQ come from the germline V gene. The CDR3 is 13 residues long. The DNA for the CDR3 is TGCGCCAGTTTCAACCAGGGGAAGGATGGCTACACCTTC. It is translated as CASFNQGKDGYTF.

This clonotype was seen more than once but under ten times. A much larger clonotype is one base distant, so this may be a read error. The genes are TRBV3-1 and TRBJ2-5, with D possibly called TRBD1 or TRBD2 (5 bases each). This CDR3 comprises 15 residues. Germline CDR1 is LGHDT and CDR2 is YNNKEL (reference sequence). V was clipped by 3 bases and J by 5 bases, with 16 bases between them. Here the CDR3 DNA reads TGTGCCAGCAGCCATAACCTGGGACGGAGGGAGACCCAGTACTTC. This codes for CASSHNLGRRETQYF.

This clonotype has a count of ten or more. The gene calls are TRBV11-2 and TRBJ2-7, with D unresolved. The germline V gene has CDR1 SGHAT and CDR2 FQNNGV. Trimming removed 4 bases at V and 2 bases at J, with 12 bases between. The CDR3 sequence is 14 residues long. DNA of the CDR3: TGTGCCAGCAGCTCCAGGCCAGGAACCTACGAGCAGTACTTC. Translated, it gives CASSSRPGTYEQYF.

The chain couples TRBV18 to TRBJ2-1; D uncertain. Looked up from germline, CDR1 is KGHSH and CDR2 is LQKENI. V was cut by 6 bases and J by 8 bases, with 11 bases left in between. There are 12 residues in the CDR3. CDR3 bases: TGTGCCAGCTCCGTACTCCGGGATGAGCAGTTCTTC. Encoded protein: CASSVLRDEQFF.